The entry below describes one TCR beta chain. These data originate in a study of blood T cell repertoires in COVID-19. Here immunoSEQ multiplex PCR was the method, and the copy in TCRdb shows in-frame clones only, minus some. This sample carries 200,000 to 250,000 clones, 70% to 85% of them seen once, and the ten largest clones take roughly 7.8%. The material sequenced was peripheral blood. The TCR comes from an elderly woman with COVID-19, enrolled during active disease.

CDR3 sequence (DNA): TGTGCCAGCAGCAAAGGAGGGAGCAATCAGCCCCAGCATTTT. The encoded protein is CASSKGGSNQPQHF. The chain couples TRBV21-1 to TRBJ1-5. TRBV21-1 is a pseudogene locus. This CDR3 has 14 amino acids.